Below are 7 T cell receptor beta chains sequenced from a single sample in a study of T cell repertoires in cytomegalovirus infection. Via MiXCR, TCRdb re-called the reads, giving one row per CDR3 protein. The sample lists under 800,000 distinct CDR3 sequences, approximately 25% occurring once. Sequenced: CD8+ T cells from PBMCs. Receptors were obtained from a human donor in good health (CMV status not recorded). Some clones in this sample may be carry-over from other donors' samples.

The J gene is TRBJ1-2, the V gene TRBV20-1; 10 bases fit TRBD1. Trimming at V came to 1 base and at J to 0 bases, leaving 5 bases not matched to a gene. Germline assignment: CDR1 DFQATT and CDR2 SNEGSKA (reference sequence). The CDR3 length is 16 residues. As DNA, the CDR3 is TGCAGTGCTAGAGCTCGGACAGGGGGAACTAACTATGGCTACACCTTC. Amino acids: CSARARTGGTNYGYTF.

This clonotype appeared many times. The CDR3, as DNA: TGTGCCAGCAGTACACAACAGGGGAACACTGAAGCTTTCTTT. This encodes CASSTQQGNTEAFF. The gene calls are TRBV27 and TRBJ1-1; tentatively, D is TRBD1 (6 bases). This CDR3 is 14 amino acids long. Germline V lookup: CDR1 MNHEY, CDR2 SMNVEV (reference sequence). Deletions cut 5 bases from V and 1 base from J, with 11 bases between.

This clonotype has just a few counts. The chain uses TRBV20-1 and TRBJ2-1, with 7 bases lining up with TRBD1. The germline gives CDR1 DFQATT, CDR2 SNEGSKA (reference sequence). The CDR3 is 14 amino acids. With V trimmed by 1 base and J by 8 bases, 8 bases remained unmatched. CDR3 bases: TGCAGTGCTAGAGTGACAGGGCCGGGTTATGAGCAGTTCTTC. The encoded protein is CSARVTGPGYEQFF.

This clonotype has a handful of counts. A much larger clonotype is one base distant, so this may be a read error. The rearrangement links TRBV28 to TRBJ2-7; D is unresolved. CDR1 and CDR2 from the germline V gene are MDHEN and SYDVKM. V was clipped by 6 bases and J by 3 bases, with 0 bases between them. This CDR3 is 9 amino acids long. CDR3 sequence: CASSYEQYV. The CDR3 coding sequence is TGTGCCAGCAGCTACGAGCAGTACGTC.

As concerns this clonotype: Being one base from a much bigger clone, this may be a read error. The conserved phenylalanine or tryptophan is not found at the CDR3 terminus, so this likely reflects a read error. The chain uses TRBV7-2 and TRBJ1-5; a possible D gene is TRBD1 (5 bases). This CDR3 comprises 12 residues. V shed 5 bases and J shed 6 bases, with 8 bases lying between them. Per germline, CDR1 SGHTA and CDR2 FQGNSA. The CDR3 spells CASSPGPQPQHL. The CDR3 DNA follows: TGTGCCAGCAGCCCAGGGCCTCAGCCCCAGCATTTG.

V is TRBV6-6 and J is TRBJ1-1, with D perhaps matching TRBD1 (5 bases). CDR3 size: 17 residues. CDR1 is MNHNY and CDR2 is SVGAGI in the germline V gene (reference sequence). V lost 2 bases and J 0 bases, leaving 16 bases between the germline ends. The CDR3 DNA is TGTGCCAGCAGTTACGAAACCAGGGTTTACCTGAACACTGAAGCTTTCTTT. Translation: CASSYETRVYLNTEAFF.

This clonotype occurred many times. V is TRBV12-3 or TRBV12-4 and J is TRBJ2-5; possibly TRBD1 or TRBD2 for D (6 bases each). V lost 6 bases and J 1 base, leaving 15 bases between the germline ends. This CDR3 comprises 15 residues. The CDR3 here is CASSPWGARQETQYF. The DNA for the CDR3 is TGTGCCAGCAGCCCCTGGGGGGCCCGCCAAGAGACCCAGTACTTC.